This passage covers 5 T cell receptor beta chains from one sample sequenced in a study of preoperative IRX-2 immunotherapy in early breast cancer. The method was immunoSEQ multiplex PCR; TCRdb's version includes in-frame clones alone and lacks a portion of them. This table has about 38,000 clones, roughly 80% appearing once. Regarding treatment: preoperative locoregional IRX-2 cytokine immunotherapy. This sample comprised lymph node tissue, obtained after IRX-2 immunotherapy. The origin of the receptors is a human donor with breast cancer.

The chain joins TRBV19 to TRBJ2-7; 8 nucleotides agree with TRBD1. The CDR3 consists of 13 residues. Trimming at V came to 5 bases and at J to 12 bases, leaving 12 bases not matched to a gene. In germline, CDR1 is LNHDA, CDR2 SQIVND (reference sequence). This chain's CDR3 is CASSARTGTIWYF. CDR3 DNA sequence: TGTGCCAGTAGTGCCCGGACAGGGACGATATGGTACTTC.

This chain connects TRBV5-1 to TRBJ1-1, with D possibly matching TRBD1 (5 bases). V was trimmed by 5 bases and J by 3 bases, leaving 17 bases between them. Germline V gene sequence: CDR1 SGHRS, CDR2 YFSETQ. This CDR3 spans 15 amino acids. CDR3 sequence: CASRGRRGAYTEAFF. The CDR3 DNA reads as TGCGCCAGCAGGGGCAGGAGAGGGGCGTACACTGAAGCTTTCTTT.

This clone was seen once. This chain joins TRBV6-8 and TRBJ1-2; the match to TRBD1 covers 9 bases. CDR3 size: 14 residues. J was trimmed by 4 bases and V by 5 bases; bases with no gene match: 5. Germline V gives CDR1 MNHGY, CDR2 SAAAGT. The CDR3 here is CASSDTGGPYGYTF. For the CDR3, the DNA is TGTGCCAGCAGTGACACAGGGGGCCCCTATGGCTACACCTTC.

V gene TRBV6-8 combines with J gene TRBJ2-1; 12 bases are shared with TRBD2. The V gene end was trimmed by 6 bases and the J gene end by 4 bases; junction bases not matched to a gene: 13. Germline V lookup: CDR1 MNHGY, CDR2 SAAAGT. The CDR3 covers 18 residues. CDR3 bases: TGTGCCAGCAGGTATCTAGCGGGGGGGCCCAAAATATACAATGAGCAGTTCTTC. It codes for CASRYLAGGPKIYNEQFF.

The chain links TRBV1 to TRBJ1-2; the table assigns TRBD1, which was not confirmed against the DNA. TRBV1 represents a pseudogene. The CDR3 loop spans 16 amino acids. Here the CDR3 DNA reads TGCGCCAGCAGCCTCTCTTTCGACAGGACTAACTATGGCTACACCTTC. Its protein product is CASSLSFDRTNYGYTF.